These 9 T cell receptor beta chains were all obtained from the same sample, sequenced in a study of patients and donors after allogeneic stem cell transplantation. TCRdb recomputed calls from the RT-PCR reads with MiXCR, one row per CDR3 protein. This sample carries approximately 150,000 distinct CDR3 sequences, about a third of them seen once, and the ten largest clones take about 50%. The sample was blood, either unsorted or a sorted T cell fraction (not recorded which). Source of these receptors: a human donor who was either an allogeneic HSCT recipient or a stem cell or donor lymphocyte infusion donor (not recorded which). It is not recorded whose cells these are; they may come from a transplant donor.

This clonotype occurred a few times. The junction and the germline gene differ at one end; a read error may be behind it. The V and J genes are TRBV20-1 and TRBJ1-5; unclear D gene. The CDR3 loop spans 13 amino acids. Germline V gene data show CDR1 as DFQATT and CDR2 as SNEGSKA (reference sequence). CDR3 sequence reads: CSASGFNNQPQHF. The DNA for the CDR3 is TGCAGCGCTAGCGGTTTTAACAATCAGCCCCAGCATTTT.

The rearrangement joins TRBV5-6 to TRBJ1-1; a weak D match, TRBD1 (5 bases). This CDR3 is built from 18 residues. Germline loops: CDR1 SGHDT, CDR2 YYEEEE. V shed 4 bases and J shed 0 bases, with 22 bases lying between them. The CDR3, as DNA: TGTGCCAGCAGCCAACGTCGGGGCAGACCCGAAATGAACACTGAAGCTTTCTTT. Translated, it gives CASSQRRGRPEMNTEAFF.

This clonotype was detected only a few times. The J gene is TRBJ1-1, the V gene TRBV5-5; D gene unclear. This CDR3 region has 15 residues. Trimming took off 0 bases at V and 1 base at J, with 10 bases between the two ends. The germline V gene encodes CDR1 SGHKS and CDR2 YYEKEE (reference sequence). For the CDR3, the DNA is TGTGCCAGCAGCTTGGGCCGACTAGGGAACACTGAAGCTTTCTTT. Translated, it gives CASSLGRLGNTEAFF.

This sequence joins TRBV15 and TRBJ1-2; 8 positions match TRBD1. In germline, CDR1 is LNHNV, CDR2 YYDKDF (reference sequence). Germline trimming cut 5 bases from V and 8 bases from J; bases unmatched to any gene: 7. The length of the CDR3 is 13 residues. The CDR3 nucleotides read TGTGCCACCAGCGCCGGACAGGGTCGCGGCTACACCTTC. It is translated as CATSAGQGRGYTF. The variable domain in full, with the rest retrieved from reference TRBV15 and TRBJ1-2, is DAMVIQNPRYQVTQFGKPVTLSCSQTLNHNVMYWYQQKSSQAPKLLFHYYDKDFNNEADTPDNFQSRRPNTSFCFLDIRSPGLGDTAMYLCATSAGQGRGYTFGSGTRLTVV.

The V gene is TRBV12-3 or TRBV12-4, the J gene TRBJ2-5, with TRBD1 as a possible D gene (5 bases). The V end was cut by 6 bases, the J end by 7 bases, with 18 bases between. The CDR3 is 14 residues long. The CDR3 protein is CASSQKITTGTQYF. The DNA for the CDR3 is TGTGCCAGCAGCCAAAAGATAACAACAGGGACCCAGTACTTC.

This chain links TRBV9 with TRBJ2-1, with unresolved D. Trimming shortened V by 1 base and J by 6 bases, and 2 bases separated the two germline ends. Germline CDR1 reads SGDLS; CDR2 reads YYNGEE. CDR3 length: 11 residues. CDR3 residues: CASSVSNEQFF. The CDR3 nucleotides are TGTGCCAGCAGCGTATCCAATGAGCAGTTCTTC.

The sample holds a few counts of this clonotype. The chain combines TRBV11-3 with TRBJ2-4, with D maybe TRBD1 (6 bases). The CDR3 is made up of 15 amino acids. The germline V gene encodes CDR1 SGHNT and CDR2 YENEEA. V was pared by 1 base and J by 8 bases, with 15 bases between. The CDR3 sequence is CASSLGVQGRDIQYF. The CDR3 coding sequence is TGTGCCAGCAGCTTAGGGGTACAGGGTCGAGACATTCAGTACTTC.

V usage is TRBV6-2 or TRBV6-3 and J usage is TRBJ2-2, with a possible D match to TRBD1 (6 bases). The V gene's germline CDR1 is MNHEY and CDR2 SVGEGT. V lost 4 bases and J lost 0, with 6 bases in between. The CDR3 runs 14 residues. CDR3 sequence: CASSSGANTGELFF. In nucleotides, the CDR3 is TGTGCCAGCAGTTCAGGGGCGAACACCGGGGAGCTGTTTTTT.

This clonotype was seen a few times. The chain employs TRBV20-1 and TRBJ2-3; possibly TRBD1 for D (6 bases). The CDR3 consists of 16 residues. V lost 2 bases and J 2 bases, leaving 17 bases between the germline ends. The germline V gene has CDR1 DFQATT and CDR2 SNEGSKA (reference sequence). CDR3 residues: CSARSIRDTATDTQYF. CDR3 nucleotides: TGCAGTGCTAGATCAATCCGGGACACTGCCACAGATACGCAGTATTTT.